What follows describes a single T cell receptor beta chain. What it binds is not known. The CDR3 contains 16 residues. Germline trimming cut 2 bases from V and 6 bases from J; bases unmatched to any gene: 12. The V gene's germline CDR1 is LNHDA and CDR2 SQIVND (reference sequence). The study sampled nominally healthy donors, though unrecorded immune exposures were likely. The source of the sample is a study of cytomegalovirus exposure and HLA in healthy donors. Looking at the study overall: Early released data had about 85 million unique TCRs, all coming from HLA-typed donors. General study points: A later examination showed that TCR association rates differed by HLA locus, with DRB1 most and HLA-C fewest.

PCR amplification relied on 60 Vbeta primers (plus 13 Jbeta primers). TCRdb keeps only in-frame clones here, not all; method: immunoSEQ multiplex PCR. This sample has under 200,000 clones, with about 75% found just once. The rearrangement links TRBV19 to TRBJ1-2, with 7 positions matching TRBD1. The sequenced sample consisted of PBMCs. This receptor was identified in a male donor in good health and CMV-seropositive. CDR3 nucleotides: TGTGCCAGTAGTATATCGTCTAGGGGGCTTCGGAATGGCTACACCTTC. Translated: CASSISSRGLRNGYTF.